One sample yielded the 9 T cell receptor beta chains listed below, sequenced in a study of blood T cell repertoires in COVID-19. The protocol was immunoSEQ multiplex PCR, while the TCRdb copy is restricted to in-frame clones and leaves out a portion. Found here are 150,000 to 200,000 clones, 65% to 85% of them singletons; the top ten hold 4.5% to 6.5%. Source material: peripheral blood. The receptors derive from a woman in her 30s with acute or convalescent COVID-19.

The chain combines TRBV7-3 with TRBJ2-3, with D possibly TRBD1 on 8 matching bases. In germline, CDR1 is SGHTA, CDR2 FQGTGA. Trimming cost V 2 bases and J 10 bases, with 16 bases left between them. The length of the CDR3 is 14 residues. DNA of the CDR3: TGTGCCAGCAGCTTATTGGGGGAGGGACAGGCGCAGTATTTT. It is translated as CASSLLGEGQAQYF.

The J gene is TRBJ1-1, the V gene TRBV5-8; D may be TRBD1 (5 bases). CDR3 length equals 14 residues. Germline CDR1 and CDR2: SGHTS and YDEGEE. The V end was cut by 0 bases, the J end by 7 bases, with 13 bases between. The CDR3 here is CASSLAGGKIEAFF. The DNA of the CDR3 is TGTGCCAGCAGCTTGGCCGGGGGGAAGATTGAAGCTTTCTTT.

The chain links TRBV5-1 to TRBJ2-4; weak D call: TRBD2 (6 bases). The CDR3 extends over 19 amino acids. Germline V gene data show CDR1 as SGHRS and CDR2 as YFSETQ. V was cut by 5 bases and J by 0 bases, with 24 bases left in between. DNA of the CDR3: TGCGCCAGCAGTTTTGGTTCTGGGTTCGGGGGAATAGCCAAAAACATTCAGTACTTC. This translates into CASSFGSGFGGIAKNIQYF.

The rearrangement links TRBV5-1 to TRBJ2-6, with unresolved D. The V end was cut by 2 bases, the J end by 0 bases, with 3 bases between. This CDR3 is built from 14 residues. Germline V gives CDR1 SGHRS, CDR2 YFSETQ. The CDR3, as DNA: TGCGCCAGCAGCTTCAACTCTGGGGCCAACGTCCTGACTTTC. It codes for CASSFNSGANVLTF.

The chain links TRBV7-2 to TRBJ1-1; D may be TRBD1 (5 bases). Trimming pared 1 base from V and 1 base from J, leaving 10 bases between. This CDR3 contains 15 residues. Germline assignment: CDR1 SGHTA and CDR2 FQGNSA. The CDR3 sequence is CASSLGRRGNTEAFF. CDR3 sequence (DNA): TGTGCCAGCAGCTTAGGCAGGAGGGGGAACACTGAAGCTTTCTTT.

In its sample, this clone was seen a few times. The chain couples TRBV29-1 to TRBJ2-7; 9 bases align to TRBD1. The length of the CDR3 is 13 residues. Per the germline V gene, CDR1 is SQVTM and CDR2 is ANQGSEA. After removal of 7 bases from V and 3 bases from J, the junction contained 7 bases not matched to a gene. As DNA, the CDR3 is TGCAGCGGGGGTGGACAGGGGTACTACGAGCAGTACTTC. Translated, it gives CSGGGQGYYEQYF.

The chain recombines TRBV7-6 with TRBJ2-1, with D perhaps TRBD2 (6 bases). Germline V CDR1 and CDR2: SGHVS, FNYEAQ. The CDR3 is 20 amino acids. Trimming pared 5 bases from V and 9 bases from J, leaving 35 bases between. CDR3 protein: CASSPRLGLAGPPQHGEQFF. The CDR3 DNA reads TGTGCCAGCAGCCCCCGGCTTGGGTTGGCGGGACCCCCGCAACATGGTGAGCAGTTCTTC.

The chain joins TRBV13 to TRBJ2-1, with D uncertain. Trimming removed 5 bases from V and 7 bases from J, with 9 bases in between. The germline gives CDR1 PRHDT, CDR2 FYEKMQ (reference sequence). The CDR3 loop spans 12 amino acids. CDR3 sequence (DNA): TGTGCCAGCAGCCCGAGCCGTAATGAGCAGTTCTTC. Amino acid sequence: CASSPSRNEQFF.

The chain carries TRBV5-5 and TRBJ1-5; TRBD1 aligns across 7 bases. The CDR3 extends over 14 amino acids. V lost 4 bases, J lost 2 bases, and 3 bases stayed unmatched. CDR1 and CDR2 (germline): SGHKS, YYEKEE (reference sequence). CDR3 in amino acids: CASSRTGGNQPQHF. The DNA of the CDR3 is TGTGCCAGCAGCCGTACAGGGGGCAATCAGCCCCAGCATTTT.